This T cell receptor beta chain was documented in a study of tumor and adjacent non-tumor tissue in lung cancer. Study details: Patients comprised roughly 12 adenocarcinoma, a couple of squamous cell carcinoma and 1 small cell lung cancer. Study-wide results and caveats: Significantly higher TCR diversity was found in tumor than normal lung. In normal lung, the top 100 clones were significantly more dominant than in tumor.

For this clonotype: Its specificity is unknown. Likely a read error: the CDR3 ends without its conserved phenylalanine or tryptophan.

The CDR3 runs 12 residues. The V gene's germline CDR1 is DFQATT and CDR2 SNEGSKA (reference sequence). The template was RNA from unsorted bulk tissue. A modified ARM-PCR protocol with three rounds of nested PCR amplified TCRbeta. From the multiplex PCR reads, TCRdb called clonotypes with MiXCR, one entry per CDR3 protein. Of fewer than 150,000 distinct CDR3 sequences listed, around 61% were seen once; the top ten hold 15% to 20%. This sequence joins TRBV20-1 and TRBJ2-7, with TRBD2 matching 9 bases. The sample comprised lung tumor tissue. The sequence was obtained from a man aged 55 to 70 with small cell lung cancer. CDR3 nucleotide sequence: TGCATTGCCGGGACTAGCTTCTACGAGCAGTACTCC. This codes for CIAGTSFYEQYS.